This T cell receptor beta chain was recovered during a study of blood T cell repertoires in COVID-19. About the research overall: The study drew acute and convalescent COVID-19 samples from the United States, Italy and Spain.

Sequencing used immunoSEQ multiplex PCR; TCRdb keeps in-frame clones, though not all of them. Here the sample spans about 53,000 clones, around 72% being singletons. V lost 7 bases and J lost 5; bases outside the gene matches: 8. The CDR3 length is 14 residues. Germline CDR1 is MDHEN and CDR2 is SYDVKM. This sequence joins TRBV28 and TRBJ1-1, with 9 nucleotides matching TRBD1. Source material: peripheral blood. The origin of this receptor is a human donor with active or convalescent COVID-19. The donor label of this sample is uncertain. CDR3 sequence (DNA): TGTGCCAGCACCACTGGACAGGGGCAAACTGAAGCTTTCTTT. Protein sequence: CASTTGQGQTEAFF.